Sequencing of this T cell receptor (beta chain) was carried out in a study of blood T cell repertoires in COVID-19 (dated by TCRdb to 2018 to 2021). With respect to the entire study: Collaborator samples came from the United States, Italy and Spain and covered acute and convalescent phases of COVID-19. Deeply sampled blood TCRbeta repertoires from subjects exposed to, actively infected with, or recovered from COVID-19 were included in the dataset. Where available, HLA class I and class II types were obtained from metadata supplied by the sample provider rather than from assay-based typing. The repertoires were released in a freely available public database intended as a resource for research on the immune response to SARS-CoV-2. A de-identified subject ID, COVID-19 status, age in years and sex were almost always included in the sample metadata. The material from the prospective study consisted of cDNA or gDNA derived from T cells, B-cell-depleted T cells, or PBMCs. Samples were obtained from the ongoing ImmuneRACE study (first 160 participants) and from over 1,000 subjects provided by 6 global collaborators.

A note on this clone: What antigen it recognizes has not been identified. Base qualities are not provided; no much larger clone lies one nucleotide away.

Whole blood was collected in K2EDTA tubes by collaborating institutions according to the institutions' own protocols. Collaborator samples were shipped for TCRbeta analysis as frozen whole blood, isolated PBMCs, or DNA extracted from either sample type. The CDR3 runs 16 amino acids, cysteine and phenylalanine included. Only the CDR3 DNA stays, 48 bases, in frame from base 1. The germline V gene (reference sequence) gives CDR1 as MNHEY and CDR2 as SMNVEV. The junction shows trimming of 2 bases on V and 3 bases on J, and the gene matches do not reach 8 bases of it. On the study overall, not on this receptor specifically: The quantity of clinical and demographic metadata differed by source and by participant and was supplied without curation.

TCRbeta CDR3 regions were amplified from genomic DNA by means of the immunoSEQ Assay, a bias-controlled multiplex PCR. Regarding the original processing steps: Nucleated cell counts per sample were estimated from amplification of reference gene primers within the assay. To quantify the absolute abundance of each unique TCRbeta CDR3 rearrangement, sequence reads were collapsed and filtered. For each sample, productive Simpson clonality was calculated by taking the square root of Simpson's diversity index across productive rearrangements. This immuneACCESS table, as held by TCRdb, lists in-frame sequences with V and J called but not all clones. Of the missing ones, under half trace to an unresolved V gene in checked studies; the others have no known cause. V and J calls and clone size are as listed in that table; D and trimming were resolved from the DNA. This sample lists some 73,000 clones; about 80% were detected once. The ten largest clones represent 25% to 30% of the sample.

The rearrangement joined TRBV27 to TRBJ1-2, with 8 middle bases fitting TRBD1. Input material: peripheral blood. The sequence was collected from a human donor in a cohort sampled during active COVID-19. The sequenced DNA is TGTGCCAGCAGTTTAAGGTGGGGACAGGCATACTATGGCTACACCTTC. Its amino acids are CASSLRWGQAYYGYTF.